This record concerns one T cell receptor (beta chain) sequence. The data belong to a study of blood T cell repertoires in COVID-19. V gave up 2 bases and J gave up 4 bases; unmatched junction bases: 7. Germline CDR1 and CDR2: LGHDT and YNNKEL (reference sequence). The CDR3 is 16 amino acids. Clones were sequenced by immunoSEQ multiplex PCR, and TCRdb holds only the in-frame ones, with some missing. The sample consists of more than 60,000 clones, 84% of them appearing once. Material: peripheral blood. The chain carries TRBV3-1 (or the pseudogene TRBV3-2) and TRBJ2-3; 9 nucleotides align to TRBD2. The source is a man between 45 and 60 years old with COVID-19, enrolled during active disease. Here the CDR3 DNA reads TGTGCCAGCAGCCAATTGGGCGGGGGGGCATCAGATACGCAGTATTTT. It specifies CASSQLGGGASDTQYF.